This TCR beta chain emerged from a study of post-analysis software for immune sequencing data. Study-wide results and caveats: Those with multiple sclerosis, the patient group, showed significantly lower normalized Chao1 diversity than controls. When patients were compared with controls, a handful of TRBV segments were more frequent, TRBV5-6, TRBV5-1 and TRBV20-1 among them.

Unique-molecular-identifier-tagged TCR beta cDNA libraries were used. Input populations of roughly 0.95 to 10 million T cells gave rise to approximately 500,000 cDNA molecules. Using its own MiXCR run on the PCR reads, TCRdb lists one record per CDR3 protein. The sample shows hundreds of thousands of distinct CDR3 sequences, 53% of them seen only once. This clonotype turned up a few times. Its antigen is not known. The CDR3 loop spans 14 amino acids. Trimming took 6 bases from V and 6 from J, leaving 15 bases between them. This sequence joins TRBV12-3 or TRBV12-4 and TRBJ1-5; D is perhaps TRBD1 (5 bases). The specimen sequenced was blood. The receptor was derived from a girl under 18 with multiple sclerosis. CDR3 loop: CASSWEGGTQPQHF. As DNA, the CDR3 is TGTGCCAGCAGCTGGGAGGGAGGGACTCAGCCCCAGCATTTT.